The clone carrying this T cell receptor (beta chain) has more than one count but fewer than ten. Germline CDR1 MNHEY, CDR2 SMNVEV (reference sequence). Trimming stripped 6 bases from V and 3 bases from J, with 12 bases between. This CDR3 comprises 14 residues. This entry belongs to a study of human T cells and chemical hapten exposure. Study-level background: The patients, most of them female, presented with alopecia areata, totalis or universalis.

Unique molecular identifiers were linked by the library to individual cDNA molecules. TCRdb re-called the RACE reads with MiXCR, one entry per CDR3 protein. The table has some 180,000 distinct CDR3 sequences, around 23% seen once. Regarding time point: patch test 3, about 24 weeks after DPC sensitization. Treatment denoted: therapeutic diphenylcyclopropenone sensitization with weekly scalp DPC. Every donor had alopecia and was 18 to 70 years old; all were suitable for DPC. The TCR comes from a woman between 40 and 55 years old with alopecia areata. Some clones in this sample may be carry-over from other donors' samples. Material: whole blood, obtained in connection with sensitization to the hapten diphenylcyclopropenone (DPC). V is TRBV27 and J is TRBJ1-5; a weak D match, TRBD1 (5 bases). The CDR3 DNA reads as TGTGCCAGCAGAGAGGGGTACGCCAATCAGCCCCAGCATTTT. Its protein product is CASREGYANQPQHF.